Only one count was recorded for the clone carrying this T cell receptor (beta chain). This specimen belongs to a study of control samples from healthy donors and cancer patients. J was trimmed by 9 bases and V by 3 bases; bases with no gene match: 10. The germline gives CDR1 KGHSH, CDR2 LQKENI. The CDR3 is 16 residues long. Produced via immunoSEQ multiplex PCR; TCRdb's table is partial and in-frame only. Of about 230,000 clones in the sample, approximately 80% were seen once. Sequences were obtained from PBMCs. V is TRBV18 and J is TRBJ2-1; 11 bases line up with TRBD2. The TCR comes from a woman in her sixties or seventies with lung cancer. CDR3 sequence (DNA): TGTGCCAGCTCACCCACTAATAGCGGGAGGGCCCGTGAGCAGTTCTTC. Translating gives CASSPTNSGRAREQFF.